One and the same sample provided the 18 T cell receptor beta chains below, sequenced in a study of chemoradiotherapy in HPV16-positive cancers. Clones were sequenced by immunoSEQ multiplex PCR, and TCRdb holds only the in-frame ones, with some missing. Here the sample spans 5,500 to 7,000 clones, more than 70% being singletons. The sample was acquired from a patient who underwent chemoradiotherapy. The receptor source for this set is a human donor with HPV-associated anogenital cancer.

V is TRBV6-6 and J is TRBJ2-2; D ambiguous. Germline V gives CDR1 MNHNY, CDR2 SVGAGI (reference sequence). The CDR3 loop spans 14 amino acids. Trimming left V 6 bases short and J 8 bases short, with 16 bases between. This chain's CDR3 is CASSLGLEGGELFF. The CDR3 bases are TGTGCCAGCAGCCTTGGCCTCGAAGGGGGGGAGCTGTTTTTT.

CDR3 in DNA: TGCAGCGTTGCACAGGGCCTTGGCGCTGAAGCTTTCTTT. Its translation: CSVAQGLGAEAFF. V gene TRBV29-1 combines with J gene TRBJ1-1; weak D call: TRBD1 (6 bases). The CDR3 has 13 amino acids. Germline CDR1 reads SQVTM; CDR2 reads ANQGSEA. V was clipped by 4 bases and J by 6 bases, with 15 bases between them.

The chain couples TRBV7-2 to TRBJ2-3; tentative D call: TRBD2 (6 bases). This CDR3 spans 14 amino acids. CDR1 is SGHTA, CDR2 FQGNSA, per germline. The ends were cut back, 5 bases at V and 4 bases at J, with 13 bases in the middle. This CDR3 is CASSRLGRSDTQYF. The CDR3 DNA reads TGTGCCAGCAGCCGCCTTGGGAGGTCAGATACGCAGTATTTT.

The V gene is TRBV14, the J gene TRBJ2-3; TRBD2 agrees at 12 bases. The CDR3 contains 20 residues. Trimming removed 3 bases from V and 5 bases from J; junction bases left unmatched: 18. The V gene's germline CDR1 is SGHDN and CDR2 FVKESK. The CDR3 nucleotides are TGTGCCAGCAGCCACGTACTGACTAGCGGGAGACGAGTACGTAGAGATACGCAGTATTTT. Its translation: CASSHVLTSGRRVRRDTQYF.

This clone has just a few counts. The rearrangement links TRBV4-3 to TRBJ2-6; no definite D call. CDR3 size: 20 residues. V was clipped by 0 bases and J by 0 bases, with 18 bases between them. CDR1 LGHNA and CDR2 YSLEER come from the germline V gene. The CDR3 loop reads CASSQDSGSLSLSGANVLTF. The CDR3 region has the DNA TGCGCCAGCAGCCAAGATTCCGGTTCCCTCTCTCTCTCTGGGGCCAACGTCCTGACTTTC.

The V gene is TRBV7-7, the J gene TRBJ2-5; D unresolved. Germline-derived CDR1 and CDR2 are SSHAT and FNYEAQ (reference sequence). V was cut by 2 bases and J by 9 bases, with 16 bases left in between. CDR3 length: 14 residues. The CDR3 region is CASSLNNRNGPQYF. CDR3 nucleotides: TGTGCCAGCAGCTTAAACAATCGGAATGGGCCCCAGTACTTC.

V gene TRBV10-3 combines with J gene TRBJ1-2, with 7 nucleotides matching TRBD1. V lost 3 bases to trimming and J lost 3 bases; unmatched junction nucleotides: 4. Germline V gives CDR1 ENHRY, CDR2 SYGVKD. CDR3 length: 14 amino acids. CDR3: CAISDRDRDYGYTF. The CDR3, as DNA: TGTGCCATCAGTGACAGGGACAGAGACTATGGCTACACCTTC.

In DNA form, the CDR3 reads TGTGCCATCAGCCAGGGTGACGGTCAGCCCCAGCATTTT. Residues: CAISQGDGQPQHF. This chain links TRBV10-3 with TRBJ1-5, with D possibly matching TRBD1 (5 bases). This CDR3 is built from 13 residues. V was trimmed by 6 bases and J by 6 bases, leaving 12 bases between them. Germline lookup yields CDR1 ENHRY and CDR2 SYGVKD.

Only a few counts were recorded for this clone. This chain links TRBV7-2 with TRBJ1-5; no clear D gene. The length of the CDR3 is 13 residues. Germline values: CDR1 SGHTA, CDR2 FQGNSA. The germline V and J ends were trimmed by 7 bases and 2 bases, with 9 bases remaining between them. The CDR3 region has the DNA TGTGCCAGCAAGGGTTTAGGCAATCAGCCCCAGCATTTT. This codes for CASKGLGNQPQHF. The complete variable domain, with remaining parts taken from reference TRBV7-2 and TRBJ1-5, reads GAGVSQSPSNKVTEKGKDVELRCDPISGHTALYWYRQSLGQGLEFLIYFQGNSAPDKSGLPSDRFSAERTGGSVSTLTIQRTQQEDSAVYLCASKGLGNQPQHFGDGTRLSIL.

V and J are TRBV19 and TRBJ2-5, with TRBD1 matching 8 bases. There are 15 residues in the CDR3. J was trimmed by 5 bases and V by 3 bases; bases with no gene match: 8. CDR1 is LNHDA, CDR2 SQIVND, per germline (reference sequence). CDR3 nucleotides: TGTGCCAGTAGTATTATGCCAGGGGGCTCGGAGACCCAGTACTTC. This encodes CASSIMPGGSETQYF. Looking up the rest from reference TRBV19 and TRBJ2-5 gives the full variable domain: DGGITQSPKYLFRKEGQNVTLSCEQNLNHDAMYWYRQDPGQGLRLIYYSQIVNDFQKGDIAEGYSVSREKKESFPLTVTSAQKNPTAFYLCASSIMPGGSETQYFGPGTRLLVL.

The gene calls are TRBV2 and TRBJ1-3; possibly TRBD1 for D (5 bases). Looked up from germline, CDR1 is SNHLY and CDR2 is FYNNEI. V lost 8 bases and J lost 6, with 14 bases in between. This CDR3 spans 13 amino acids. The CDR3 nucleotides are TGTGCCAGCCCAATCCGACAGAAAAACACCATATATTTT. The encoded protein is CASPIRQKNTIYF. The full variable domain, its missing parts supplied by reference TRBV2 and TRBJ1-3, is EPEVTQTPSHQVTQMGQEVILRCVPISNHLYFYWYRQILGQKVEFLVSFYNNEISEKSEIFDDQFSVERPDGSNFTLKIRSTKLEDSAMYFCASPIRQKNTIYFGEGSWLTVV.

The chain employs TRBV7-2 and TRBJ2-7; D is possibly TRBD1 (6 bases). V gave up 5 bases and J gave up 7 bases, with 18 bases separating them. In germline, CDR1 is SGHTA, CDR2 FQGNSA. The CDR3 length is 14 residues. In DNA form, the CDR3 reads TGTGCCAGCAGCGGGGGCCTGGGACCGGCGGAGCAGTACGTC. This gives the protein CASSGGLGPAEQYV.

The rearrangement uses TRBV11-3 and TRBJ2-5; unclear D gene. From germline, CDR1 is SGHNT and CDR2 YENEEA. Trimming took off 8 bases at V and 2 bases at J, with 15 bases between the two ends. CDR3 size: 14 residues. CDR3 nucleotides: TGTGCCAGCTCGCGTCAGAAAAGTCAAGAGACCCAGTACTTC. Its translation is CASSRQKSQETQYF.

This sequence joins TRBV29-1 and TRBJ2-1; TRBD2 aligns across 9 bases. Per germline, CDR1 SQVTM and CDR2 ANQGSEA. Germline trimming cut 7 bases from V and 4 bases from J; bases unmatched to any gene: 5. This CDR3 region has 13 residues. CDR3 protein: CSGAGGVYNEQFF. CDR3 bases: TGCAGCGGGGCGGGGGGGGTATACAATGAGCAGTTCTTC.

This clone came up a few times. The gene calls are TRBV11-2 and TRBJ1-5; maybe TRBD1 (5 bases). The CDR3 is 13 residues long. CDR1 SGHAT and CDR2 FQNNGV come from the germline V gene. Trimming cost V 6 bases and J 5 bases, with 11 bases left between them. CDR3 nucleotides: TGTGCCAGCAGTCTAGCGGGGGATCAGCCCCAGCATTTT. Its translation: CASSLAGDQPQHF.

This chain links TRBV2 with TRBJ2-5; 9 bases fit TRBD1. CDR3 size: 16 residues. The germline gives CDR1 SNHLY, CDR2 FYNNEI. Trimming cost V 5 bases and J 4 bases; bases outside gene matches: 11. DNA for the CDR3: TGTGCCAGCAGTATCGGGACAGGGCTTGCTCTAGAGACCCAGTACTTC. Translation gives CASSIGTGLALETQYF.

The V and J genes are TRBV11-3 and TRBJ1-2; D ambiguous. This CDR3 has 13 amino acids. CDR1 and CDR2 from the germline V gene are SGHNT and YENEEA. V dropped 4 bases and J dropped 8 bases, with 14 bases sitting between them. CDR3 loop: CASSWRDPEGYTF. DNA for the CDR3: TGTGCCAGCAGCTGGAGGGATCCAGAAGGCTACACCTTC.

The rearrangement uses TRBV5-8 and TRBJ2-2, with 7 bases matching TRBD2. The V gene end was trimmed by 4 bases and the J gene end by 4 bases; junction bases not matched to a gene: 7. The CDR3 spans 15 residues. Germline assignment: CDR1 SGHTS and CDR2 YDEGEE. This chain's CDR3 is CASSPLGGGTGELFF. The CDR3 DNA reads TGTGCCAGCAGCCCCCTGGGGGGGGGCACCGGGGAGCTGTTTTTT.